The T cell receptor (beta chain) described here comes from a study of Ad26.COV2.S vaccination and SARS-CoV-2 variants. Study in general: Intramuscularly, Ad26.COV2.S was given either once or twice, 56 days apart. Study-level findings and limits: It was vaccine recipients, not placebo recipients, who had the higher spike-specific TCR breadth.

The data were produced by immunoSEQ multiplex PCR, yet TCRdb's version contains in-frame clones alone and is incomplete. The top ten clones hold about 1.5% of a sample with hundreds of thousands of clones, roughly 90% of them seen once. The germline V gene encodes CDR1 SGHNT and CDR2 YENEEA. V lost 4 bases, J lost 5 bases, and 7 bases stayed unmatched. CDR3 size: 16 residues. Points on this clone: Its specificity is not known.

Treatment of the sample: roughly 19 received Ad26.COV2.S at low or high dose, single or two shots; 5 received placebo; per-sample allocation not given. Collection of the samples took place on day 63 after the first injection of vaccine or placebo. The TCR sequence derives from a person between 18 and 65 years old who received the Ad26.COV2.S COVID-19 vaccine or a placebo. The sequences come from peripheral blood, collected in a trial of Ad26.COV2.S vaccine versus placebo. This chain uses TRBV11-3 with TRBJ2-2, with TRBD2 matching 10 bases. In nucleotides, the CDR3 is TGTGCCAGCAGCTCCCTAGCGGGAGCTTGGACCGGGGAGCTGTTTTTT. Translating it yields CASSSLAGAWTGELFF.